What follows are 11 T cell receptor beta chains derived from one specimen sequenced in a study of T cells in Graves' hyperthyroidism and ophthalmopathy. RNA transcripts provided the source from which TCR beta CDR3 regions were amplified. HTBI primers were used for first-round RT-PCR of the TCR CDR3. MiXCR was run by TCRdb on the multiplex PCR reads, yielding one entry per CDR3 protein. The sample lists around 440,000 distinct CDR3 sequences, approximately 14% occurring once. Material for sequencing was blood. Every receptor here comes from a woman between 18 and 29 years old with Graves' hyperthyroidism.

This chain connects TRBV5-4 to TRBJ2-3; D possibly corresponds to TRBD1 (6 bases). This CDR3 spans 15 amino acids. Germline CDR1 is SGHNT and CDR2 is YYREEE (reference sequence). V lost 0 bases and J lost 5, with 13 bases in between. CDR3 loop: CASSLGGHSGDTQYF. DNA of the CDR3: TGTGCCAGCAGCTTGGGGGGGCACTCGGGAGATACGCAGTATTTT.

This clonotype was seen ten or more times. CDR3 in DNA: TGCAGTGCTAGAGCGAGCCGGGGCCAGAACACTGAAGCTTTCTTT. Its translation is CSARASRGQNTEAFF. The chain is built from TRBV20-1 and TRBJ1-1, with D perhaps matching TRBD1 (5 bases). V dropped 1 base and J dropped 1 base, with 13 bases sitting between them. The CDR3 has 15 residues. CDR1 is DFQATT and CDR2 is SNEGSKA in the germline V gene (reference sequence).

This sequence joins TRBV5-1 and TRBJ2-1, with TRBD2 matching 11 bases. Germline V gene lookup returns CDR1 SGHRS and CDR2 YFSETQ. Germline trimming cut 4 bases from V and 0 bases from J; bases unmatched to any gene: 12. The CDR3 is made up of 19 amino acids. In nucleotides, the CDR3 is TGCGCCAGCAGCAGTAGCGGGGGGGCATCTAGAAGCTCCTACAATGAGCAGTTCTTC. It yields the protein CASSSSGGASRSSYNEQFF.

This clonotype has only a few counts. V usage is TRBV20-1 and J usage is TRBJ1-5; no clear D. V lost 3 bases and J 0 bases, leaving 9 bases between the germline ends. The germline V gene has CDR1 DFQATT and CDR2 SNEGSKA (reference sequence). CDR3 size: 14 residues. CDR3 coding DNA: TGCAGTGCTAGGACACCCTATAGCAATCAGCCCCAGCATTTT. This encodes CSARTPYSNQPQHF.

This clonotype came up a few times. The V and J genes are TRBV4-1 and TRBJ2-5, with TRBD2 matching over 12 bases. CDR1 MGHRA and CDR2 YSYEKL come from the germline V gene. The CDR3 has 17 amino acids. Germline trimming cut 4 bases from V and 1 base from J; bases unmatched to any gene: 7. The CDR3 here is CASSPRTSGVIQETQYF. The CDR3, as DNA: TGCGCCAGCAGCCCACGGACTAGCGGGGTGATCCAAGAGACCCAGTACTTC.

CDR3 residues: CSVNQGMNTEAFF. CDR3 sequence (DNA): TGCAGCGTTAATCAGGGGATGAACACTGAAGCTTTCTTT. The genes are TRBV29-1 and TRBJ1-1; maybe TRBD1 (6 bases). CDR1 and CDR2 (germline): SQVTM, ANQGSEA. Trimming stripped 5 bases from V and 0 bases from J, with 10 bases between. The CDR3 is made up of 13 amino acids.

In this sample, this clonotype turned up a few times. This chain joins TRBV6-1 and TRBJ2-2; D remains ambiguous. The CDR3 runs 16 residues. CDR1 and CDR2 from the germline V gene are MNHNS and SASEGT. Trimming took 1 base from V and 0 from J, leaving 9 bases between them. The CDR3 protein is CASSEEFQPNTGELFF. The CDR3 DNA follows: TGTGCCAGCAGTGAAGAGTTCCAACCGAACACCGGGGAGCTGTTTTTT.

The gene calls are TRBV24-1 and TRBJ2-1; 8 bases align to TRBD1. V lost 0 bases, J lost 0 bases, and 0 bases stayed unmatched. CDR1 is KGHDR and CDR2 is SFDVKD in the germline V gene. This CDR3 contains 16 residues. In DNA, the CDR3 is TGTGCCACCAGTGATTTGGACAGGGGCTCCTACAATGAGCAGTTCTTC. Translating it yields CATSDLDRGSYNEQFF.

This clonotype was seen repeatedly, ten times or more. This chain connects TRBV5-1 to TRBJ2-7; 7 bases map to TRBD1. CDR3 length: 14 amino acids. The V gene end was trimmed by 0 bases and the J gene end by 6 bases; junction bases not matched to a gene: 6. Germline CDR1 is SGHRS and CDR2 is YFSETQ. CDR3 sequence (DNA): TGCGCCAGCAGCTTGGGGGGACAGAATGGCGAGCAGTACTTC. Amino acid sequence: CASSLGGQNGEQYF.

A note on this clonotype: Just one base apart from a much larger clone, this may be a read error. As the CDR3 is not closed by the conserved phenylalanine or tryptophan, this likely results from a read error. V usage is TRBV2 and J usage is TRBJ2-1; 8 bases match TRBD2. The CDR3 covers 16 residues. V was clipped by 6 bases and J by 3 bases; unmatched bases: 10. Germline values: CDR1 SNHLY, CDR2 FYNNEI. The chain's CDR3 is CASSASSGGYYNEQFC. CDR3 DNA: TGTGCCAGCAGCGCCTCGAGCGGGGGTTACTACAATGAGCAGTTCTGC.

This clonotype has just a few counts. This chain connects TRBV5-6 to TRBJ2-3; D not certain. V lost 3 bases to trimming and J lost 5 bases, with 7 bases between them. Germline V gene lookup returns CDR1 SGHDT and CDR2 YYEEEE. This CDR3 is 12 amino acids long. CDR3 nucleotide sequence: TGTGCCAGCAGCTCCCTCCGAGATACGCAGTATTTT. This encodes CASSSLRDTQYF.